This TCR beta chain derives from a study of blood T cell repertoires in COVID-19. Sequencing was performed with immunoSEQ multiplex PCR; in TCRdb, only in-frame clones are kept and a portion is missing. The data show around 150,000 clones, more than 75% seen once. Germline V CDR1 and CDR2: KGHSH, LQKENI. The CDR3 length is 12 residues. V lost 2 bases and J lost 4, with 6 bases in between. The chain carries TRBV18 and TRBJ2-7, with D unclear. Input material: peripheral blood. This TCR derives from a woman in her 50s with acute or convalescent COVID-19. The CDR3 protein is CASSPSLYEQYF. The DNA of the CDR3 is TGTGCCAGCTCACCAAGCCTTTACGAGCAGTACTTC.